This T cell receptor (beta chain) originates from a study of blood T cell repertoires in COVID-19. Study information: Samples came from the United States, Italy and Spain, spanning acute and convalescent COVID-19. Nucleic acid was either cDNA or gDNA, and it came from T cells, B-cell-depleted T cells, or PBMCs.

V lost 6 bases, J lost 4 bases, and 13 bases lay in between. This CDR3 has 13 amino acids. The germline gives CDR1 MNHNY, CDR2 SVGAGI (reference sequence). Authors' methods: The authors estimated nucleated cell counts from reference gene primer amplification. Libraries were prepared by immunoSEQ multiplex PCR; TCRdb keeps only in-frame clonotypes and omits some of them. The DNA was the basis for D and trimming; V, J and clone size are from that table. The sample has approximately 110,000 clones; 80% to 85% are singletons. This receptor was obtained from an older woman with acute or convalescent COVID-19. The sequenced material came from peripheral blood. This chain links TRBV6-6 with TRBJ2-7, with a possible D match to TRBD2 (7 bases). CDR3 residues: CASRIRGGYEQYF. DNA for the CDR3: TGTGCCAGCAGAATCAGGGGAGGGTACGAGCAGTACTTC.